The 23 T cell receptor beta chains presented below share a single source sample, sequenced in a study of blood T cell repertoires in COVID-19. Sequenced by immunoSEQ multiplex PCR; TCRdb stores in-frame clones only, minus some. The sample yields some 220,000 clones, approximately 86% seen once. The sample taken for sequencing was peripheral blood. The receptor set was obtained from a woman aged 60-75 years with active or convalescent COVID-19.

This sequence joins TRBV15 and TRBJ1-4, with D possibly being TRBD1 (5 bases). This CDR3 contains 14 residues. Deletions cut 0 bases from V and 8 bases from J, with 10 bases between. CDR1 is LNHNV and CDR2 is YYDKDF in the germline V gene (reference sequence). As DNA, the CDR3 is TGTGCCACCAGCAGAGAGGGGGGTGCGGAAAAACTGTTTTTT. Its protein is CATSREGGAEKLFF. The full variable domain, its missing parts supplied by reference TRBV15 and TRBJ1-4, is DAMVIQNPRYQVTQFGKPVTLSCSQTLNHNVMYWYQQKSSQAPKLLFHYYDKDFNNEADTPDNFQSRRPNTSFCFLDIRSPGLGDTAMYLCATSREGGAEKLFFGSGTQLSVL.

This clone has only one observation. The J gene is TRBJ2-7, the V gene TRBV6-1, with a possible D match to TRBD1 (5 bases). Germline V gene sequence: CDR1 MNHNS, CDR2 SASEGT. CDR3 length: 19 residues. V lost 0 bases and J lost 2, with 23 bases in between. The CDR3 region is CASSEAIPRGRQGPYEQYV. DNA for the CDR3: TGTGCCAGCAGTGAAGCGATCCCCCGTGGCCGCCAGGGCCCCTACGAGCAGTACGTC.

A note on this clone: The sample contains more than one DNA sequence encoding this CDR3. The chain has TRBV3-1 (or the pseudogene TRBV3-2) and TRBJ1-2; D perhaps matches TRBD1 (6 bases). Trimming stripped 4 bases from V and 2 bases from J, with 8 bases between. Germline V CDR1 and CDR2: LGHDT, YNNKEL (reference sequence). CDR3 length equals 13 residues. This chain's CDR3 is CASSPGANYGYTF. Written as DNA, the CDR3 is TGTGCCAGCAGCCCAGGGGCGAACTATGGCTACACCTTC.

The chain recombines TRBV18 with TRBJ1-2; D not resolved. In germline, CDR1 is KGHSH, CDR2 LQKENI. V lost 2 bases to trimming and J lost 4 bases, with 11 bases between them. The CDR3 loop spans 14 amino acids. Written as DNA, the CDR3 is TGTGCCAGCTCACCAGGAGGTCAGTTCTATGGCTACACCTTC. It is translated as CASSPGGQFYGYTF.

This sequence joins TRBV7-8 and TRBJ2-6, with TRBD1 as a possible D gene (6 bases). The CDR3 loop spans 15 amino acids. V dropped 4 bases and J dropped 7 bases, with 14 bases sitting between them. Germline assignment: CDR1 SGHVS and CDR2 FQNEAQ. The CDR3, as DNA: TGTGCCAGCAGCTGGATGCAGGGGACAGCCAACGTCCTGACTTTC. This encodes CASSWMQGTANVLTF.

This rearrangement joins TRBV18 to TRBJ2-1; TRBD1 aligns across 8 bases. Germline V gene data show CDR1 as KGHSH and CDR2 as LQKENI. Losses at the gene ends were 3 bases for V and 4 bases for J; bases not matched to a gene: 11. The length of the CDR3 is 17 residues. CDR3 sequence (DNA): TGTGCCAGCTCACCCCCGTCCGGGACAGGAGGATACAATGAGCAGTTCTTC. Translating it yields CASSPPSGTGGYNEQFF.

The chain joins TRBV27 to TRBJ2-3; TRBD2 is a possible D gene (5 bases). The CDR3 loop spans 18 amino acids. Germline V gene data show CDR1 as MNHEY and CDR2 as SMNVEV (reference sequence). Trimming stripped 3 bases from V and 1 base from J, with 20 bases between. CDR3 loop: CASSLVPLGGEGTDTQYF. CDR3 nucleotides: TGTGCCAGCAGTTTGGTTCCCCTTGGAGGAGAGGGCACAGATACGCAGTATTTT.

The V call is TRBV4-2, the J call TRBJ1-2, with a weak D call TRBD1 (5 bases). The CDR3 covers 15 residues. V gave up 3 bases and J gave up 2 bases, with 13 bases separating them. Germline lookup yields CDR1 LGHNA and CDR2 YNFKEQ. The CDR3 region has the DNA TGTGCCAGCAGCCAGCTCGGAGGGGCCAACTATGGCTACACCTTC. It specifies CASSQLGGANYGYTF.

V and J are TRBV18 and TRBJ1-3; D gene unclear. V dropped 3 bases and J dropped 1 base, with 13 bases sitting between them. This CDR3 comprises 16 residues. Germline V lookup: CDR1 KGHSH, CDR2 LQKENI. The CDR3 loop is CASSPDQALSGNTIYF. The CDR3 region has the DNA TGTGCCAGCTCACCTGATCAGGCCCTTTCTGGAAACACCATATATTTT.

The CDR3 nucleotides read TGTGCCAGCAGCAGCCCCAGACTTGGGCAGGGGGAAGAGACCCAGTACTTC. As protein: CASSSPRLGQGEETQYF. The chain couples TRBV28 to TRBJ2-5, with TRBD1 matching 7 bases. The CDR3 contains 17 residues. CDR1 is MDHEN and CDR2 is SYDVKM in the germline V gene. The V gene end was trimmed by 6 bases and the J gene end by 3 bases; junction bases not matched to a gene: 16.

A note on this clone: Sequence at one end of the junction differs from germline and may be a read error. The rearrangement links TRBV6-5 to TRBJ2-2; D unclear. Germline values: CDR1 MNHEY, CDR2 SVGAGI. This CDR3 has 12 amino acids. For the CDR3, the DNA is TGTGCCAGCAGCCACTACACTGGGGAGCTGTTTTTT. Protein: CASSHYTGELFF.

This clone was counted once. CDR3 protein: CASSTTVQETQYF. DNA of the CDR3: TGTGCCAGTAGTACGACAGTACAAGAGACCCAGTACTTC. J is TRBJ2-5 and V is TRBV19, with a weak D call TRBD1 (5 bases). V dropped 4 bases and J dropped 2 bases, with 8 bases sitting between them. CDR1 is LNHDA and CDR2 is SQIVND in the germline V gene (reference sequence). The CDR3 has 13 residues.

V and J are TRBV7-9 and TRBJ2-2, with 8 bases lining up with TRBD1. The CDR3 consists of 16 residues. The trim removed 5 bases at V and 5 bases at J, leaving 10 bases unmatched. Germline CDR1 reads SEHNR; CDR2 reads FQNEAQ (reference sequence). The CDR3 DNA sequence: TGTGCCAGCAGCCGAATTGGCAGGGGGCAAACCGGGGAGCTGTTTTTT. Its translation is CASSRIGRGQTGELFF.

J is TRBJ2-7 and V is TRBV11-2, with D possibly being TRBD1 (5 bases). CDR1 and CDR2 from the germline V gene are SGHAT and FQNNGV. This CDR3 region has 14 residues. The V end was cut by 4 bases, the J end by 0 bases, with 10 bases between. CDR3 loop: CASSYRTPSYEQYF. CDR3 coding DNA: TGTGCCAGCAGCTACAGGACCCCCTCCTACGAGCAGTACTTC.

About this clone itself: The CDR3 does not close with the conserved phenylalanine or tryptophan, likely indicating a read error. Because the CDR3's place on the DNA is in doubt, the DNA is left out and the CDR3 is given as listed by TCRdb. The gene calls are TRBV4-2 and TRBJ2-7; the D call in the table, TRBD2, was not verified against the DNA. The CDR3 spans 13 residues, counting both ends. Germline CDR1 LGHNA, CDR2 YNFKEQ. The CDR3 loop reads CASSQDRPSRPNY.

The chain couples TRBV4-1 to TRBJ2-2; 7 bases are a match to TRBD1. The CDR3 runs 16 residues. CDR1 and CDR2 (germline): MGHRA, YSYEKL. The trim removed 0 bases at V and 3 bases at J, leaving 4 bases unmatched. The CDR3 protein is CASSQDWDSHTGELFF. The CDR3 bases are TGCGCCAGCAGCCAAGACTGGGACAGTCACACCGGGGAGCTGTTTTTT.

The chain recombines TRBV5-1 with TRBJ1-2, with TRBD1 matching 10 bases. The CDR3 length is 15 residues. With 5 bases clipped from V and 8 bases from J, the junction kept 12 bases outside the gene matches. The germline V gene encodes CDR1 SGHRS and CDR2 YFSETQ. The CDR3 sequence is CASSPDGQGDRGYTF. The CDR3 nucleotides read TGCGCCAGCAGTCCCGACGGACAGGGGGACCGGGGCTACACCTTC.

In nucleotides, the CDR3 is TGTGCCAGTACTGGTCGTGAACCAACTCTTACTGGAAACACCATATATTTT. Its protein is CASTGREPTLTGNTIYF. The chain joins TRBV19 to TRBJ1-3; no firm D call. Per the germline V gene, CDR1 is LNHDA and CDR2 is SQIVND (reference sequence). Trimming removed 7 bases from V and 2 bases from J, with 21 bases in between. CDR3 length: 17 residues.

The chain links TRBV5-1 to TRBJ2-2, with a tentative D call TRBD1 (5 bases). The CDR3 consists of 15 residues. The V end lost 4 bases, the J end lost 0 bases, and 10 bases lay between the germline ends. CDR1 and CDR2 from the germline V gene are SGHRS and YFSETQ. For the CDR3, the DNA is TGCGCCAGCAGCAAACAGGTATCGAACACCGGGGAGCTGTTTTTT. As protein: CASSKQVSNTGELFF.

The chain joins TRBV7-3 to TRBJ2-2; 14 nucleotides line up with TRBD2. There are 20 residues in the CDR3. Germline lookup yields CDR1 SGHTA and CDR2 FQGTGA. The V and J ends lost 5 bases and 3 bases, in that order; junction bases with no gene match: 14. The CDR3 protein is CASSLLPRLAGGPHTGELFF. CDR3 bases: TGTGCCAGCAGCCTCCTCCCCCGACTAGCGGGAGGGCCCCACACCGGGGAGCTGTTTTTT.

The V call is TRBV19, the J call TRBJ1-2; 8 bases align to TRBD1. The length of the CDR3 is 14 residues. From germline, CDR1 is LNHDA and CDR2 SQIVND (reference sequence). Trimming removed 6 bases from V and 2 bases from J; junction bases left unmatched: 5. CDR3 sequence (DNA): TGTGCCAGTAGGACACAGGGGGAGAACTATGGCTACACCTTC. Protein product: CASRTQGENYGYTF.

This rearrangement joins TRBV20-1 to TRBJ1-2; perhaps TRBD1 as D (5 bases). Trimming took off 6 bases at V and 3 bases at J, with 8 bases between the two ends. The CDR3 length is 11 residues. In germline, CDR1 is DFQATT, CDR2 SNEGSKA (reference sequence). The CDR3 spells CSAGGDYGYTF. As DNA, the CDR3 is TGCAGTGCCGGGGGGGACTATGGCTACACCTTC.

This clone was detected once. The junction does not match germline at one end; this may be a read error. This chain uses TRBV7-7 with TRBJ2-7, with D perhaps TRBD2 (7 bases). CDR1 is SSHAT and CDR2 is FNYEAQ in the germline V gene (reference sequence). CDR3 size: 13 residues. As DNA, the CDR3 is TGTGCTAGCAGCTCCGGACTAGGGGGCGAGCAGTACTTC. This gives the protein CASSSGLGGEQYF.